One TCR beta chain is described in this entry. Those enrolled in Seattle joined during active infection and were followed longitudinally afterward. Deletions cut 5 bases from V and 2 bases from J, with 15 bases between. In germline, CDR1 is GTSNPN, CDR2 SVGIG (reference sequence). The CDR3 length is 14 residues. Original handling: Amplification of reference gene primers provided the estimated nucleated cell counts. TCRdb's copy holds only in-frame clones and misses some; the assay was immunoSEQ multiplex PCR. V, J and clone size were drawn from that table, and D and trimming were deduced from the DNA. Here the sample spans nearly 300,000 clones, around 85% being singletons. This sample was taken from a study of blood T cell repertoires in COVID-19. Background on the study: Material from acute and convalescent COVID-19 was sourced from the United States, Italy and Spain. Sample material is recorded as cDNA or gDNA derived from T cells, B-cell-depleted T cells, or PBMCs.

The chain combines TRBV30 with TRBJ1-1, with D hard to call. What was sequenced was peripheral blood. The receptor comes from a human donor with COVID-19, enrolled during active disease. The donor label of this sample is uncertain. The CDR3 is CAWGDEASNTEAFF. The CDR3 nucleotides are TGTGCCTGGGGGGATGAAGCGTCTAACACTGAAGCTTTCTTT.